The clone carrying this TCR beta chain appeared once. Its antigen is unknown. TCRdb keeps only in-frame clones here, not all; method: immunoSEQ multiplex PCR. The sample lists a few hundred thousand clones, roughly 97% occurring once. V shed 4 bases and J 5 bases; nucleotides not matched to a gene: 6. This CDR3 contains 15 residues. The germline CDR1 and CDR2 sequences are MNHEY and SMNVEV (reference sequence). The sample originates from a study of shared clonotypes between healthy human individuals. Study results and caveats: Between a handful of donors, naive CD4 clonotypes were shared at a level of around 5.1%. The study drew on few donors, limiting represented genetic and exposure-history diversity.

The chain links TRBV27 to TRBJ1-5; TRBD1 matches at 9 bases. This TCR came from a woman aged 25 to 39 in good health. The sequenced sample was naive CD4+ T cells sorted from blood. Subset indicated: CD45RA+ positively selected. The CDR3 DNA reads TGTGCCAGCAGTTCGGGACAGGGAATCCATCAGCCCCAGCATTTT. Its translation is CASSSGQGIHQPQHF.